This T cell receptor beta chain originates from a study of shared clonotypes between healthy human individuals. Profiled with immunoSEQ multiplex PCR; TCRdb holds only in-frame clones, not every one. The sample has some 2,000,000 clones, 90% to 97% seen once. The study, taken as a whole, reports: Generation of non-shared clonotypes was less probable than generation of clonotypes shared by all four donors.

This clone was observed once. The antigen remains undetermined. V was clipped by 10 bases and J by 2 bases, with 12 bases between them. Germline V gene sequence: CDR1 ENHRY, CDR2 SYGVKD. The length of the CDR3 is 12 residues. Material: naive CD4+ T cells sorted from blood. As to subset: CD45RA+ positively selected. The receptor was isolated from a man aged 18 to 35 in good health. V usage is TRBV10-3 and J usage is TRBJ2-7; a weak D match, TRBD2 (6 bases). The CDR3 here is CATSGVTYEQYF. In DNA, the CDR3 is TGTGCCACGTCGGGGGTTACCTACGAGCAGTACTTC.